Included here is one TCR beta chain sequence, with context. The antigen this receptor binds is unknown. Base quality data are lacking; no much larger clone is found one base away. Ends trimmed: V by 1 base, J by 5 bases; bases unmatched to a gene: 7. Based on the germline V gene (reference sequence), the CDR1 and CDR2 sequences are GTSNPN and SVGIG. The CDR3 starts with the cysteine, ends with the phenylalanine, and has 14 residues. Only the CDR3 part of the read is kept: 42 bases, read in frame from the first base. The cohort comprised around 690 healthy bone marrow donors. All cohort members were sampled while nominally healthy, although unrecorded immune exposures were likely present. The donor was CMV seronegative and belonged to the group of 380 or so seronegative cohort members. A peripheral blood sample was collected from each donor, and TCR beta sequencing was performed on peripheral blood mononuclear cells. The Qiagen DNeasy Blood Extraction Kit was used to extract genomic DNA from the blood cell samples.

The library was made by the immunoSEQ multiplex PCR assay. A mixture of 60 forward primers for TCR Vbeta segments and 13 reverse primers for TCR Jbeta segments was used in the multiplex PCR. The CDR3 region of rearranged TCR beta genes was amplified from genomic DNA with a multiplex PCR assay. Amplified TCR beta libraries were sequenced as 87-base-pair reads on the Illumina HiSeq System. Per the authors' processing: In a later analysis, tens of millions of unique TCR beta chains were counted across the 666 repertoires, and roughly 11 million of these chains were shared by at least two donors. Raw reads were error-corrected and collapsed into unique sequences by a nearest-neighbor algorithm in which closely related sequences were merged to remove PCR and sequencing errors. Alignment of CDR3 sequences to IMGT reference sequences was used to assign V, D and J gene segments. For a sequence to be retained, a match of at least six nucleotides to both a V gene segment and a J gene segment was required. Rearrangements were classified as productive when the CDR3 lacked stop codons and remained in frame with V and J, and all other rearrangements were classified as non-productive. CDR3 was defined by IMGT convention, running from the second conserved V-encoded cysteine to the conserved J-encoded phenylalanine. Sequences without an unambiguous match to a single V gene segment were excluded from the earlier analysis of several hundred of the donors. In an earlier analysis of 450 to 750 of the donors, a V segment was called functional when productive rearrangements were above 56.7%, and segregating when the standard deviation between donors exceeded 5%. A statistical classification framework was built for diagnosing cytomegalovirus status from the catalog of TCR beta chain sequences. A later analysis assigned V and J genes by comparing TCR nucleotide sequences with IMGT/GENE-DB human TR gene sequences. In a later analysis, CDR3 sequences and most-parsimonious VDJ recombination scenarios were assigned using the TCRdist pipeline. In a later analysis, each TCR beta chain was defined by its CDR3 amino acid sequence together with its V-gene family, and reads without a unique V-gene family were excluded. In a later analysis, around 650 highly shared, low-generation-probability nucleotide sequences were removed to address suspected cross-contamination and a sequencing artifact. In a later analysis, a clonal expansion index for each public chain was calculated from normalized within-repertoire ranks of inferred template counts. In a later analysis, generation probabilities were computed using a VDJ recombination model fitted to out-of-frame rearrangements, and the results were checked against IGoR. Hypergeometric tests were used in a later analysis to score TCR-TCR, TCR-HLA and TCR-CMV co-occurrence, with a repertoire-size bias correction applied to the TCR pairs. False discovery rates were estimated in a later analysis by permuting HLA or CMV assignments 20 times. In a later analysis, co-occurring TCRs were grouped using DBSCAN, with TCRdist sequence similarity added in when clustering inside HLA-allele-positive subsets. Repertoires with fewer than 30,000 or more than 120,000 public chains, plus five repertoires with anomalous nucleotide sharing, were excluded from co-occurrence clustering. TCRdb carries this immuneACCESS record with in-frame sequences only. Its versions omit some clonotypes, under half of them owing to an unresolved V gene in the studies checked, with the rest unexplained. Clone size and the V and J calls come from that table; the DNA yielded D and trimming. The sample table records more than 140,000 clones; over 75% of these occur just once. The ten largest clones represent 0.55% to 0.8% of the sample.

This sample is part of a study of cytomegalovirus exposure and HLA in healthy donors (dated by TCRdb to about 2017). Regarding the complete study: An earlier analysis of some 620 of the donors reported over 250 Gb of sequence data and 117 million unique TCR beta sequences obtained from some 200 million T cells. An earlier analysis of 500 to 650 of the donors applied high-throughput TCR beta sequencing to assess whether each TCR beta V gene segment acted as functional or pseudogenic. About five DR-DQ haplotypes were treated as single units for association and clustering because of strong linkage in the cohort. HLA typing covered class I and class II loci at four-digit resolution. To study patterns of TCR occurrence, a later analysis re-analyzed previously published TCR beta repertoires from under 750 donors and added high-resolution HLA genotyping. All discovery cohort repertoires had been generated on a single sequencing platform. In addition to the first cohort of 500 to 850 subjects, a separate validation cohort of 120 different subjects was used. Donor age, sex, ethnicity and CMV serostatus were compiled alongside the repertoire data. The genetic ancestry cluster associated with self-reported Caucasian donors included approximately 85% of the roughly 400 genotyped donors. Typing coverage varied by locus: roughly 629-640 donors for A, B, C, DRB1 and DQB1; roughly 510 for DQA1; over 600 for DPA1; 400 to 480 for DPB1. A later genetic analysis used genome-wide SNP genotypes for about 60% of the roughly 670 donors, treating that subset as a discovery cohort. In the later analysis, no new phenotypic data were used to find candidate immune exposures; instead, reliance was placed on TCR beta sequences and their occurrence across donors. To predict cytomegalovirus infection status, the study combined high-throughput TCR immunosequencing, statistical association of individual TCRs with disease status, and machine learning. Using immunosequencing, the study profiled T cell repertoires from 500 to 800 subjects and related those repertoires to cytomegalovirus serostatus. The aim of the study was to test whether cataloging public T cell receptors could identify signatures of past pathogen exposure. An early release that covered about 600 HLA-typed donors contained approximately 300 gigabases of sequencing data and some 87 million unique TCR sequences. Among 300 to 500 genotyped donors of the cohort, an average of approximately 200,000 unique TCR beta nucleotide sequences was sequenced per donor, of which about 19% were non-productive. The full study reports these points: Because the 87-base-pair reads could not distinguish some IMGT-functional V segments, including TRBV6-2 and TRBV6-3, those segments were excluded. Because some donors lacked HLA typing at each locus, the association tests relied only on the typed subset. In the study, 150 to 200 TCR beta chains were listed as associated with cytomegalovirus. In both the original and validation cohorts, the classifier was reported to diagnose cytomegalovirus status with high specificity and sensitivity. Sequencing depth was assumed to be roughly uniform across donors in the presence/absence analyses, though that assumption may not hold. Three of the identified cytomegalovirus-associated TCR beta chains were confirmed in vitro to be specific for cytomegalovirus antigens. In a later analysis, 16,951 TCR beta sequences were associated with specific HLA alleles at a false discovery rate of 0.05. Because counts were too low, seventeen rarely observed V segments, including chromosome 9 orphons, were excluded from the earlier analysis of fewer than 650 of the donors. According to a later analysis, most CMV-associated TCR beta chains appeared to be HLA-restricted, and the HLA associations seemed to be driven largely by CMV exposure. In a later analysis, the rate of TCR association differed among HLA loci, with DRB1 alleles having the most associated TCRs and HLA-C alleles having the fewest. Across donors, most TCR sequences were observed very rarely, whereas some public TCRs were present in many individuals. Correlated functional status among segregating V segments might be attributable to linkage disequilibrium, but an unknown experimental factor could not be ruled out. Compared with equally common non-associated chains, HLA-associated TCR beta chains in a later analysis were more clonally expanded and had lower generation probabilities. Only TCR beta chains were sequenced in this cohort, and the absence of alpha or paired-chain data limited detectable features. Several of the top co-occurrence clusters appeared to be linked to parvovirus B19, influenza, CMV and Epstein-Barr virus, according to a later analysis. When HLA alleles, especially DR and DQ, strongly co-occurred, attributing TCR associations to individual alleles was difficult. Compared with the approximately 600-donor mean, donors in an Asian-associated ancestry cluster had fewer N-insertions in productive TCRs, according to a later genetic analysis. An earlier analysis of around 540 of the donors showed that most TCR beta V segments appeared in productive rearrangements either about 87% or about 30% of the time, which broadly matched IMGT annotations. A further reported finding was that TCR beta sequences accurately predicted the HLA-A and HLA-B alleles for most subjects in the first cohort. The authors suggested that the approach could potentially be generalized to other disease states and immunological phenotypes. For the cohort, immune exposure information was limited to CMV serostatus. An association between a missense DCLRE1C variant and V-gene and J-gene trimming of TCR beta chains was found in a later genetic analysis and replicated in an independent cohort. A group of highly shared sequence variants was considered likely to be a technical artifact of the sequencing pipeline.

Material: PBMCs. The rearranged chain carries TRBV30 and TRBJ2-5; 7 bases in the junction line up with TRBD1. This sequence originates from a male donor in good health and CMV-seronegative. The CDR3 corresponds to CAWSGLRGLETQYF. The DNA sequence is TGTGCCTGGAGTGGGCTTAGGGGGCTGGAGACCCAGTACTTC.